Below, 29 T cell receptor beta chains from the same sample are listed, as sequenced in a study of shared clonotypes between healthy human individuals. Generated by immunoSEQ multiplex PCR, the TCRdb table keeps only in-frame clones and is missing some. The sample lists about 2.4 million clones; over 85% were seen once. Sequenced input: naive CD4+ T cells sorted from blood. The subset is: CD45RA+ positively selected. These receptors were obtained from a man aged 18 to 29 in good health.

The gene calls are TRBV10-3 and TRBJ2-1; the D call may be TRBD1 or TRBD2 (5 bases each). Trimming removed 6 bases from V and 3 bases from J, with 12 bases in between. The germline CDR1 and CDR2 sequences are ENHRY and SYGVKD. The CDR3 runs to 14 residues. Here the CDR3 reads CAISRGDHYNEQFF. CDR3 nucleotide sequence: TGTGCCATCAGCCGAGGGGACCACTACAATGAGCAGTTCTTC.

CDR3 in amino acids: CASSVAGASIYEQYF. CDR3 DNA: TGTGCCAGCAGCGTAGCGGGGGCTAGTATCTACGAGCAGTACTTC. The chain recombines TRBV9 with TRBJ2-7; D might be TRBD1 or TRBD2, each matching 6 bases. Germline assignment: CDR1 SGDLS and CDR2 YYNGEE. This CDR3 region has 15 residues. The V end was cut by 0 bases, the J end by 3 bases, with 13 bases between.

The chain is built from TRBV4-2 and TRBJ2-5; TRBD2 matches 13 bases. Germline V gene data show CDR1 as LGHNA and CDR2 as YNFKEQ. CDR3 length: 20 residues. The ends lost 0 bases at V and 5 bases at J; junction bases unmatched: 15. The CDR3 protein is CASSQDLRPLLAGGPETQYF. CDR3 sequence (DNA): TGTGCCAGCAGCCAAGATTTACGCCCCTTACTAGCGGGGGGGCCGGAGACCCAGTACTTC.

J is TRBJ2-7 and V is TRBV5-4, with a possible D match to TRBD1 (6 bases). In germline, CDR1 is SGHNT, CDR2 YYREEE (reference sequence). Trimming removed 4 bases from V and 2 bases from J, with 16 bases in between. The CDR3 sequence is 15 residues long. The CDR3 sequence is CASSHQTGSTYEQYF. Here the CDR3 DNA reads TGTGCCAGCAGCCATCAAACAGGGAGTACCTACGAGCAGTACTTC.

This sequence joins TRBV11-2 and TRBJ2-2; 10 nucleotides line up with TRBD2. The V gene's germline CDR1 is SGHAT and CDR2 FQNNGV. The CDR3 is 14 amino acids. The V segment lost 5 bases and the J segment 3 bases; nucleotides outside the gene matches: 0. This CDR3 reads CASSLAGDTGELFF. For the CDR3, the DNA is TGTGCCAGCAGCCTAGCGGGGGACACCGGGGAGCTGTTTTTT.

With regard to this clone: The same CDR3 arises from other DNA sequences in this sample as well. J is TRBJ2-7 and V is TRBV6-1; D unclear. The V and J ends lost 6 bases and 4 bases respectively, with 7 bases between them. The CDR3 covers 11 residues. Germline V gives CDR1 MNHNS, CDR2 SASEGT. CDR3 sequence (DNA): TGTGCCAGCAGCAACCGTTACGAGCAGTACTTC. Translated: CASSNRYEQYF.

The chain is built from TRBV2 and TRBJ2-5, with D perhaps TRBD1 (6 bases). Germline values: CDR1 SNHLY, CDR2 FYNNEI. The CDR3 runs to 14 residues. V was clipped by 6 bases and J by 1 base, with 12 bases between them. The CDR3 DNA is TGTGCCAGCAGCCGGGACACCCCCCAAGAGACCCAGTACTTC. Amino acids: CASSRDTPQETQYF.

J is TRBJ1-2 and V is TRBV7-9, with 9 positions matching TRBD1. The J segment lost 6 bases and the V segment lost 2 bases, leaving 7 bases of the junction unmatched. CDR3 size: 15 residues. Germline V gene data show CDR1 as SEHNR and CDR2 as FQNEAQ (reference sequence). The CDR3 sequence: CASSLRAGQGDGYTF. CDR3 nucleotide sequence: TGTGCCAGCAGCTTACGGGCGGGACAGGGAGATGGCTACACCTTC.

The chain has TRBV28 and TRBJ2-7; D is perhaps TRBD1 or TRBD2 (7 bases each). This CDR3 has 14 residues. Germline loops: CDR1 MDHEN, CDR2 SYDVKM. Deletions cut 6 bases from V and 4 bases from J, with 16 bases between. The CDR3 nucleotides are TGTGCCAGCAGCTCAGGGGGGCGGGGGTACGAGCAGTACTTC. Protein product: CASSSGGRGYEQYF.

The gene calls are TRBV7-9 and TRBJ2-7; D perhaps matches TRBD1 (6 bases). V shed 1 base and J shed 2 bases, with 12 bases lying between them. This CDR3 has 15 amino acids. Germline V gene lookup returns CDR1 SEHNR and CDR2 FQNEAQ (reference sequence). Here the CDR3 DNA reads TGTGCCAGCAGCTTAGTGAGGGACAACACCTACGAGCAGTACTTC. Its translation: CASSLVRDNTYEQYF.

This chain connects TRBV5-1 to TRBJ2-3; no reliable D call. Trimming removed 2 bases at V and 0 bases at J, with 16 bases between. The germline V gene encodes CDR1 SGHRS and CDR2 YFSETQ. The CDR3 is 17 amino acids. The CDR3 spells CASSLLPGERSTDTQYF. CDR3 sequence (DNA): TGCGCCAGCAGCTTATTACCAGGCGAGCGTAGCACAGATACGCAGTATTTT.

The chain joins TRBV7-8 to TRBJ2-7, with 8 bases matching TRBD1. The germline CDR1 and CDR2 sequences are SGHVS and FQNEAQ. J was trimmed by 2 bases and V by 5 bases; bases with no gene match: 8. The CDR3 sequence is 15 residues long. Here the CDR3 reads CASSKSRDRPYEQYF. The CDR3 DNA reads TGTGCCAGCAGCAAGTCCCGGGACAGGCCCTACGAGCAGTACTTC.

The gene calls are TRBV27 and TRBJ2-7; D is perhaps TRBD1 or TRBD2 (5 bases each). The CDR3 is made up of 13 amino acids. The V gene's germline CDR1 is MNHEY and CDR2 SMNVEV (reference sequence). The V and J ends lost 2 bases and 7 bases respectively, with 12 bases between them. CDR3 loop: CASSLEGLGEQYF. CDR3 DNA sequence: TGTGCCAGCAGTTTAGAGGGGCTGGGGGAGCAGTACTTC.

The chain couples TRBV11-3 to TRBJ2-3; 10 bases align to TRBD2. Looked up from germline, CDR1 is SGHNT and CDR2 is YENEEA. V trimming: 2 bases; J trimming: 8 bases; junction bases outside the gene matches: 4. The CDR3 length is 14 residues. The CDR3 DNA reads TGTGCCAGCAGCTTAATAGCGGGAGGAGGTACGCAGTATTTT. Encoded protein: CASSLIAGGGTQYF.

The chain uses TRBV30 and TRBJ2-7; D ambiguous. Germline V gene data show CDR1 as GTSNPN and CDR2 as SVGIG (reference sequence). The CDR3 totals 15 residues. V gave up 0 bases and J gave up 2 bases, with 14 bases separating them. The CDR3 region is CAWSVSRIRAYEQYF. DNA of the CDR3: TGTGCCTGGAGTGTATCACGTATAAGGGCCTACGAGCAGTACTTC.

This chain joins TRBV6-4 and TRBJ2-3; tentative D call: TRBD2 (7 bases). V lost 6 bases and J lost 4, with 14 bases in between. The CDR3 has 14 residues. Germline lookup yields CDR1 MRHNA and CDR2 SNTAGT. The DNA of the CDR3 is TGTGCCAGCAGCCGGGGGGCCGTGGCAGATACGCAGTATTTT. As protein: CASSRGAVADTQYF.

The chain uses TRBV9 and TRBJ1-3; a weak D match, TRBD1 (5 bases). This CDR3 comprises 13 residues. Germline V gene sequence: CDR1 SGDLS, CDR2 YYNGEE. Trimming cost V 3 bases and J 6 bases, with 10 bases left between them. The CDR3 DNA reads as TGTGCCAGCAGCGCAATAGGGGTAAACACCATATATTTT. Translation gives CASSAIGVNTIYF.

The chain combines TRBV6-5 with TRBJ2-1; possibly TRBD1 for D (5 bases). Germline CDR1 and CDR2: MNHEY and SVGAGI. CDR3 length: 11 residues. V lost 5 bases to trimming and J lost 11 bases, with 10 bases between them. The CDR3 nucleotides are TGTGCCAGCAGTACCCGACAGAAGCAGTTCTTC. Its protein product is CASSTRQKQFF.

The chain links TRBV4-1 to TRBJ2-7, with unresolved D. Germline V lookup: CDR1 MGHRA, CDR2 YSYEKL. The CDR3 totals 16 residues. Trimming cost V 4 bases and J 5 bases, with 21 bases left between them. CDR3 bases: TGCGCCAGCAGCCTCCCCGGGCAGTCAGCCCCCCACGAGCAGTACTTC. It is translated as CASSLPGQSAPHEQYF.

The genes are TRBV11-2 and TRBJ2-3; D is undetermined. The CDR3 runs to 14 residues. Germline V gene data show CDR1 as SGHAT and CDR2 as FQNNGV. Trimming cost V 5 bases and J 1 base, with 10 bases left between them. The CDR3 is CASSDFAGTDTQYF. The CDR3 bases are TGTGCCAGCAGCGACTTTGCGGGCACAGATACGCAGTATTTT.

The V call is TRBV10-3, the J call TRBJ1-1; no reliable D call. The V end lost 6 bases, the J end lost 7 bases, and 15 bases lay between the germline ends. Germline V gene sequence: CDR1 ENHRY, CDR2 SYGVKD. The CDR3 has 13 residues. CDR3 bases: TGTGCCATCAGGTCAGGAACCCCTAGTGAAGCTTTCTTT. It specifies CAIRSGTPSEAFF.

The genes are TRBV10-3 and TRBJ2-1, with 12 positions matching TRBD2. The CDR3 is 18 amino acids. Germline V gene lookup returns CDR1 ENHRY and CDR2 SYGVKD. Trimming took 3 bases from V and 4 from J; bases not matched to a gene: 10. As DNA, the CDR3 is TGTGCCATCAGTGAACAGTCGGCGCTAGCGGGGGGGTACAATGAGCAGTTCTTC. It translates to CAISEQSALAGGYNEQFF.

The chain employs TRBV4-2 and TRBJ1-6; D is undetermined. This CDR3 is built from 12 residues. Germline V gives CDR1 LGHNA, CDR2 YNFKEQ. This chain's CDR3 is CASRARNSPLHF. DNA for the CDR3: TGTGCAAGCCGGGCCCGGAATTCACCCCTCCACTTT.

The chain carries TRBV7-9 and TRBJ2-1; no clear D. V lost 3 bases to trimming and J lost 2 bases, with 8 bases between them. Germline CDR1 SEHNR, CDR2 FQNEAQ (reference sequence). The CDR3 consists of 14 residues. CDR3 bases: TGTGCCAGCAGCTTCAGGCCCCCCTACAATGAGCAGTTCTTC. It specifies CASSFRPPYNEQFF. The whole variable domain, filled in from reference TRBV7-9 and TRBJ2-1, reads DTGVSQNPRHKITKRGQNVTFRCDPISEHNRLYWYRQTLGQGPEFLTYFQNEAQLEKSRLLSDRFSAERPKGSFSTLEIQRTEQGDSAMYLCASSFRPPYNEQFFGPGTRLTVL.

The chain links TRBV19 to TRBJ2-6; the match to TRBD1 covers 7 bases. The germline CDR1 and CDR2 sequences are LNHDA and SQIVND (reference sequence). The CDR3 is 16 residues long. V trimming: 5 bases; J trimming: 1 base; junction bases outside the gene matches: 5. In nucleotides, the CDR3 is TGTGCCAGTAGTCCCACCAGGGGGTCTGGGGCCAACGTCCTGACTTTC. Translation: CASSPTRGSGANVLTF.

Regarding this clone: The same CDR3 is also encoded by other DNA sequences in this sample. The chain carries TRBV18 and TRBJ1-5, with D possibly matching TRBD1 (5 bases). CDR1 and CDR2 from the germline V gene are KGHSH and LQKENI. The CDR3 loop spans 14 amino acids. The V gene lost 2 bases and the J gene lost 6 bases, with 11 bases spanning the gap. CDR3 DNA: TGTGCCAGCTCACCAGACCGGGGCACTCAGCCCCAGCATTTT. Translating it yields CASSPDRGTQPQHF. Using reference TRBV18 and TRBJ1-5 for the parts outside the CDR3, the full variable domain is NAGVMQNPRHLVRRRGQEARLRCSPMKGHSHVYWYRQLPEEGLKFMVYLQKENIIDESGMPKERFSAEFPKEGPSILRIQQVVRGDSAAYFCASSPDRGTQPQHFGDGTRLSIL.

This rearrangement joins TRBV19 to TRBJ2-1, with D possibly being TRBD1 (6 bases). Trimming removed 7 bases from V and 8 bases from J, with 21 bases in between. CDR3 size: 15 residues. Germline CDR1 is LNHDA and CDR2 is SQIVND (reference sequence). The chain's CDR3 is CASTARQDRGDEQFF. The CDR3 coding sequence is TGTGCCAGTACTGCCAGACAGGACCGGGGCGATGAGCAGTTCTTC.

CDR3 DNA: TGTGCCAGCAGTAACCAACGGACAGGGGGCGGTGAAAAACTGTTTTTT. It specifies CASSNQRTGGGEKLFF. This chain connects TRBV6-6 to TRBJ1-4; TRBD1 agrees at 11 bases. J lost 7 bases, V lost 5 bases, and 9 bases had no gene match. The germline CDR1 and CDR2 sequences are MNHNY and SVGAGI (reference sequence). The CDR3 extends over 16 amino acids.

Only one count was recorded for this clone. In the same sample, other DNA sequences code for this CDR3. The chain employs TRBV30 and TRBJ2-1; TRBD1 aligns across 9 bases. This CDR3 contains 15 residues. Germline values: CDR1 GTSNPN, CDR2 SVGIG (reference sequence). Losses at the gene ends were 0 bases for V and 3 bases for J; bases not matched to a gene: 3. CDR3 bases: TGTGCCTGGAGTGTACGGGACAGGGACTACAATGAGCAGTTCTTC. Translated, it gives CAWSVRDRDYNEQFF.